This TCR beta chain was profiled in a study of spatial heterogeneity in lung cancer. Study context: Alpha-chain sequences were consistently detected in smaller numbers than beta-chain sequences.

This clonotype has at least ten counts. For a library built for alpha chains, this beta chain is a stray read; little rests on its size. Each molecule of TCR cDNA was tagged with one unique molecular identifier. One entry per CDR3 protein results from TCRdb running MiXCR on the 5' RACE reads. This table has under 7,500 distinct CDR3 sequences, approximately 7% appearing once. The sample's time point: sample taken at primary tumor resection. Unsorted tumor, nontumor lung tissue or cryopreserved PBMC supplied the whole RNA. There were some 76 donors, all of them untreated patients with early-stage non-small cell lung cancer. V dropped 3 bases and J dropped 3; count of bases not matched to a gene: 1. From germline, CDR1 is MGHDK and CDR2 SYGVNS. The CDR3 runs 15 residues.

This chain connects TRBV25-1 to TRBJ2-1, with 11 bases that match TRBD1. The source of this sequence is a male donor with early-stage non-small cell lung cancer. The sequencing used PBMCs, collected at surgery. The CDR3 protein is CASSEGTGGYNEQFF. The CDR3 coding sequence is TGTGCCAGCAGTGAGGGGACAGGGGGCTACAATGAGCAGTTCTTC.